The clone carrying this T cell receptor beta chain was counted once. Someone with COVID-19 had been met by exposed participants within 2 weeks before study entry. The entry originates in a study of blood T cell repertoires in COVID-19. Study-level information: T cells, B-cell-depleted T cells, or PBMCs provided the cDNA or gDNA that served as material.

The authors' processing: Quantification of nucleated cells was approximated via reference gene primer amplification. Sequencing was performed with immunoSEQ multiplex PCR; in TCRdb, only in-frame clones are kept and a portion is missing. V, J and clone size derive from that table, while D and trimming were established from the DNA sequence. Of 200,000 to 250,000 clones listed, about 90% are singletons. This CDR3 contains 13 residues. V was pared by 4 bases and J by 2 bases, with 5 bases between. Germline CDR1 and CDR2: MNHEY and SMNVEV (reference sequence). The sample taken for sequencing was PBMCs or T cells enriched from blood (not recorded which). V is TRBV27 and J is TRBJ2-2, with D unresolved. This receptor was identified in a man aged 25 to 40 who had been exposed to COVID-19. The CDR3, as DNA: TGTGCCAGCAGTTCTGGCAACACCGGGGAGCTGTTTTTT. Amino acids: CASSSGNTGELFF.